The next 8 T cell receptor beta chains were all read from a single sample in a study of T cell repertoires in cytomegalovirus infection. TCRdb independently ran MiXCR on the reads; one entry per CDR3 protein. The sample yields more than 90,000 distinct CDR3 sequences, 10% seen once. Their antigens remain unidentified. Material for sequencing was PBMCs, sequenced either directly or after in vitro stimulation (not recorded which). The receptors shown here come from a human donor in good health (CMV status not recorded). Some clones in this sample may be carry-over from other donors' samples.

This clonotype was counted ten times or more. The chain carries TRBV2 and TRBJ2-1, with D unclear. CDR1 and CDR2 (germline): SNHLY, FYNNEI. V lost 1 base and J lost 15, with 13 bases in between. There are 12 residues in the CDR3. The CDR3 spells CASSEVPTVGFF. DNA for the CDR3: TGTGCCAGCAGTGAAGTACCCACTGTTGGGTTCTTC. Using reference TRBV2 and TRBJ2-1 for the parts outside the CDR3, the full variable domain is EPEVTQTPSHQVTQMGQEVILRCVPISNHLYFYWYRQILGQKVEFLVSFYNNEISEKSEIFDDQFSVERPDGSNFTLKIRSTKLEDSAMYFCASSEVPTVGFFGPGTRLTVL.

The CDR3 DNA follows: TGTGCCAGCAGCACCCGGGACAGGGGAGCCTACGAGCAGTACTTC. Translation: CASSTRDRGAYEQYF. The rearrangement uses TRBV7-3 and TRBJ2-7, with 10 bases that match TRBD1. In germline, CDR1 is SGHTA, CDR2 FQGTGA. J gave up 2 bases and V 5 bases, and 6 bases lay outside the gene matches. CDR3 length equals 15 residues.

This clonotype was observed a handful of times. The genes are TRBV6-5 and TRBJ2-2; 7 bases agree with TRBD2. CDR1 is MNHEY, CDR2 SVGAGI, per germline. This CDR3 has 16 amino acids. V lost 1 base to trimming and J lost 1 base; unmatched junction nucleotides: 3. CDR3 in DNA: TGTGCCAGCAGTTACTTCCCTAGCGGGAACACCGGGGAGCTGTTTTTT. Translating gives CASSYFPSGNTGELFF.

The table lists this clonotype with a few counts. The V call is TRBV12-5, the J call TRBJ1-2; D is unclear. CDR1 and CDR2 (germline): LGHNT, FRNRAP. The ends were cut back, 0 bases at V and 4 bases at J, with 18 bases in the middle. The CDR3 loop spans 17 amino acids. Here the CDR3 reads CASGLVGFSSGPYGYTF. The CDR3 nucleotides are TGTGCTAGTGGTTTGGTAGGTTTTAGCAGCGGGCCCTATGGCTACACCTTC.

This clonotype was detected ten times or more. V and J are TRBV12-3 or TRBV12-4 and TRBJ2-5; D perhaps matches TRBD2 (5 bases). The CDR3 contains 13 residues. V shed 3 bases and J shed 2 bases, with 7 bases lying between them. In DNA, the CDR3 is TGTGCCAGCAGTTTTACGGGGCAAGAGACCCAGTACTTC. Its translation is CASSFTGQETQYF.

This clonotype was counted ten times or more. This chain joins TRBV7-2 and TRBJ1-5; the match to TRBD1 covers 8 bases. This CDR3 spans 14 amino acids. V trimming: 5 bases; J trimming: 6 bases; junction bases outside the gene matches: 6. Per germline, CDR1 SGHTA and CDR2 FQGNSA. The chain's CDR3 is CASSPRQGSQPQHF. CDR3 nucleotide sequence: TGTGCCAGCAGCCCCAGACAGGGGAGTCAGCCCCAGCATTTT.

There are a few counts of this clonotype. J is TRBJ2-1 and V is TRBV7-9; TRBD2 aligns across 10 bases. This CDR3 is 16 amino acids long. J was trimmed by 6 bases and V by 5 bases; bases with no gene match: 10. Germline V lookup: CDR1 SEHNR, CDR2 FQNEAQ (reference sequence). The CDR3 DNA follows: TGTGCCAGCAGCCCGCGTTCAGCGGGAGGGCCCAATGAGCAGTTCTTC. Translated: CASSPRSAGGPNEQFF.

The chain is built from TRBV5-4 and TRBJ2-1, with 8 bases lining up with TRBD2. The CDR3 consists of 15 residues. Trimming cost V 4 bases and J 2 bases; bases outside gene matches: 5. CDR1 is SGHNT and CDR2 is YYREEE in the germline V gene (reference sequence). DNA of the CDR3: TGTGCCAGCAGCGGGAGCGGGAGTACCTACAATGAGCAGTTCTTC. This codes for CASSGSGSTYNEQFF.